Listed here are 6 T cell receptor beta chains from one sample, sequenced in a study of T cells after yellow fever vaccination. TCRdb analysed the 5' RACE reads with MiXCR anew, one entry per CDR3 protein. The repertoire has roughly 150,000 distinct CDR3 sequences, 7.7% of them found once; the top ten carry approximately 0.67%. The material sequenced was CD4+ T cells sorted from PBMCs, taken 5 days after the yellow fever booster vaccination. The source of these receptors is a man aged 25 to 40 who received the YFV17D yellow fever vaccine.

This clonotype came up many times. This chain joins TRBV19 and TRBJ2-7; D is uncertain. V was clipped by 4 bases and J by 5 bases, with 9 bases between them. This CDR3 contains 12 residues. Germline assignment: CDR1 LNHDA and CDR2 SQIVND (reference sequence). The CDR3 DNA sequence: TGTGCCAGTAGTAAGACGGCCGACGAGCAGTACTTC. This codes for CASSKTADEQYF.

This clonotype was observed many times. This chain connects TRBV18 to TRBJ2-1; a possible D gene is TRBD2 (8 bases). Germline CDR1 reads KGHSH; CDR2 reads LQKENI. The CDR3 covers 18 residues. V shed 6 bases and J shed 8 bases, with 29 bases lying between them. As DNA, the CDR3 is TGTGCCAGCTCCGTTGGGACGACAGGGAGCGGGAGTCTGTATGAGCAGTTCTTC. It codes for CASSVGTTGSGSLYEQFF.

The chain couples TRBV28 to TRBJ2-7; D not resolved. The V gene's germline CDR1 is MDHEN and CDR2 SYDVKM. The V end lost 3 bases, the J end lost 0 bases, and 9 bases lay between the germline ends. CDR3 length: 14 residues. CDR3 region: CASSFPDLSYEQYF. The CDR3 bases are TGTGCCAGCAGTTTTCCCGATCTCTCCTACGAGCAGTACTTC.

The rearrangement joins TRBV5-5 to TRBJ2-5; the D gene could be TRBD1 or TRBD2 (5 bases each). V was cut by 4 bases and J by 5 bases, with 21 bases left in between. The germline CDR1 and CDR2 sequences are SGHKS and YYEKEE (reference sequence). This CDR3 has 16 amino acids. The CDR3 coding sequence is TGTGCCAGCAGCCCAAGGGGAGAAGAGCCCGCCGAGACCCAGTACTTC. Its translation is CASSPRGEEPAETQYF.

This clonotype has ten or more counts. This rearrangement joins TRBV7-9 to TRBJ2-1; possibly TRBD1 or TRBD2 for D (6 bases each). The CDR3 is made up of 12 amino acids. With 4 bases removed from V and 9 bases from J, the gap between germline ends came to 10 bases. Germline CDR1 is SEHNR and CDR2 is FQNEAQ (reference sequence). DNA of the CDR3: TGTGCCAGCAGCTCCCCGGGGGCTGAGCAGTTCTTC. The encoded protein is CASSSPGAEQFF.

The gene calls are TRBV2 and TRBJ2-1, with 10 bases aligning to TRBD2. CDR1 is SNHLY, CDR2 FYNNEI, per germline. The CDR3 length is 15 residues. V trimming: 6 bases; J trimming: 7 bases; junction bases outside the gene matches: 9. The CDR3, as DNA: TGTGCCAGCAGACCCCTTAGCGGGAGGAGAAATGAGCAGTTCTTC. Encoded protein: CASRPLSGRRNEQFF.